This TCR beta chain was retrieved from a study of cytotoxic CD8 clonotypes in ibrutinib-treated CLL. Study summary: Partial responses numbered about 24 and complete responses 2; after a median approximately 70 months, 14 stayed remitted and approximately twelve progressed. Study results and caveats: Public clonotypes proved infrequent, and on treatment they shrank or remained steady. Baseline levels of clonality went above those of age-matched healthy donors and moved with circulating CD8+ T-cell counts. Sampling times (in sustained-remission versus progressing patients) were not the same.

Notes on this clone: Its antigen remains unknown.

CDR1 MNHEY and CDR2 SVGAGI come from the germline V gene. V lost 1 base to trimming and J lost 2 bases, with 9 bases between them. The CDR3 runs to 14 residues. Sequenced by immunoSEQ multiplex PCR; TCRdb stores in-frame clones only, minus some. Among over 25,000 clones listed, roughly three quarters were seen once. V gene TRBV6-5 combines with J gene TRBJ2-7; possibly TRBD1 or TRBD2 for D (5 bases each). The TCR comes from a human donor with chronic lymphocytic leukemia. Sequences were derived from PBMCs, sampled after 36 months of ibrutinib treatment. For the CDR3, the DNA is TGTGCCAGCAGTTACTTGCAGGGACCCTACGAGCAGTACTTC. It translates to CASSYLQGPYEQYF.